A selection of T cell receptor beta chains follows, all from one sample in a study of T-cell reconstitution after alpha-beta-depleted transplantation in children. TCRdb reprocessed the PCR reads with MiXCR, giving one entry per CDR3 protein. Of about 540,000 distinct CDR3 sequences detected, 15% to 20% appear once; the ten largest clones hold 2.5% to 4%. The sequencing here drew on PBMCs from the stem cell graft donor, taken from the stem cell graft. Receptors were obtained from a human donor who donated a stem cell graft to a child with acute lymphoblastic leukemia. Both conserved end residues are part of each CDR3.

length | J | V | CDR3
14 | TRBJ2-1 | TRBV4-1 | CASSPAVSYNEQFF
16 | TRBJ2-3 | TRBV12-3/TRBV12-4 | CASSPRTDRAPPTQYF
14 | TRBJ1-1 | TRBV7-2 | CASSLGVVGTEAFF
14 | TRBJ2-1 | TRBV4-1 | CASSQDAPWNEQFF
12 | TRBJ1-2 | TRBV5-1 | CASSLEGPGYTF
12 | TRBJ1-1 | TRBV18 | CASSPGSNEAFF
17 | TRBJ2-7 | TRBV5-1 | CASSLDTRLAGPHEQYF
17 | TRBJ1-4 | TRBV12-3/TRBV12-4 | CASSLAPYGTGGEKLFF
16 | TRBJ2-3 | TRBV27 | CASSLLAGGSPDTQYF
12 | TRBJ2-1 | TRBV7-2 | CASSLTLAEQFF
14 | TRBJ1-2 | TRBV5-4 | CASSVPGTLYGYTF
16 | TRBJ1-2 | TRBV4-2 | CASSQEQGMYNYGYTF
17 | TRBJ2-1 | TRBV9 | CASSAIAGTSSLDEQFF
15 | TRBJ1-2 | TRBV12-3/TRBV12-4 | CASRPRGASNYGYTF
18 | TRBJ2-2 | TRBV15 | CATSRKDRGGVNTGELFF
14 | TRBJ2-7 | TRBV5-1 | CASTSLDRPREQYF
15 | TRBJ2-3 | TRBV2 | CASPDGLAGADTQYF
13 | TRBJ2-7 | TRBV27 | CASSFSTAYEQYF
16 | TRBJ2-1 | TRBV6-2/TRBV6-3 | CASSLTQGFSYNEQFF
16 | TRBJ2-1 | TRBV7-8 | CASSLVSGYSYNEQFF
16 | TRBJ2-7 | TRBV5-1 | CASSTQTSGGYYEQYF
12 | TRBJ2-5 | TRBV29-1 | CSVEDREGNQYF
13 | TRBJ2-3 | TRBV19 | CASSVRILDTQYF
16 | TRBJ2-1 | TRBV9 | CASSGLLAGVANEQFF
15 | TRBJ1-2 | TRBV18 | CASSPLHLRADGYTF
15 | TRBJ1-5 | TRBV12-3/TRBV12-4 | CASSLGQGGDQPQHF
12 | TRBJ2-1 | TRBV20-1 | CSATRDSNEQFF
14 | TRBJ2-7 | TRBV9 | CASSVAILDYEQYF
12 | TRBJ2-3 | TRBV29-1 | CSGRDFLDTQYF
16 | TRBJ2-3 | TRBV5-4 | CASSLLPADSTDTQYF
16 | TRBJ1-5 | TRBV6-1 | CASSESDGTGSQPQHF
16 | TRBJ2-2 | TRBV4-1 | CASSPRGTPNTGELFF
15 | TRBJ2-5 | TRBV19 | CASSIDAGRIETQYF
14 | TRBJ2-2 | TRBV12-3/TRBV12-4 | CASSRTTPTGELFF
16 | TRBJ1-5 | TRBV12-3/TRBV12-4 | CASSSQGGWGNQPQHF